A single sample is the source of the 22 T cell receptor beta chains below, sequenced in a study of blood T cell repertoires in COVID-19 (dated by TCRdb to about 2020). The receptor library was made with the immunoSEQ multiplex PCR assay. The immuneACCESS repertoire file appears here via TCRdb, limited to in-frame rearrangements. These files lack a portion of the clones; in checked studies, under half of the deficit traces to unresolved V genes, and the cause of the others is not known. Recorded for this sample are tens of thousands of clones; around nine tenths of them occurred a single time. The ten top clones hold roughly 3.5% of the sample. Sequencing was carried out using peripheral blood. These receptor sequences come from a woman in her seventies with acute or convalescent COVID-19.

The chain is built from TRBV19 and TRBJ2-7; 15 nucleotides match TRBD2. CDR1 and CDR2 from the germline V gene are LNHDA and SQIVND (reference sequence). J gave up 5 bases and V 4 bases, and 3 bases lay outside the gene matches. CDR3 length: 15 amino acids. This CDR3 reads CASSTGTSGRNEQYF. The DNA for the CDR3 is TGTGCCAGTAGTACCGGGACTAGCGGGAGGAACGAGCAGTACTTC.

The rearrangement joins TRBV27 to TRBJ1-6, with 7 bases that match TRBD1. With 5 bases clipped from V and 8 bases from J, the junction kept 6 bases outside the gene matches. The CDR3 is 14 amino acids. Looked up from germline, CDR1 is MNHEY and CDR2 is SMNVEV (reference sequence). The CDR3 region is CASSQTGKHSPLHF. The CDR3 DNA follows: TGTGCCAGCAGTCAGACAGGGAAACATTCACCCCTCCACTTT.

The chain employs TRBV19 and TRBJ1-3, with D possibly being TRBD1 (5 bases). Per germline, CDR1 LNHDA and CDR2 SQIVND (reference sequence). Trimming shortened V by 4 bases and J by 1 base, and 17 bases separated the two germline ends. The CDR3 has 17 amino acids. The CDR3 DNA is TGTGCCAGTAGTAGAGACCCCGGGGGGATATCTGGAAACACCATATATTTT. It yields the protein CASSRDPGGISGNTIYF.

The CDR3 nucleotides read TGTGCCAGCAGCTTAACAGGGGGGGCCTATGGCTACACCTTC. Translating it yields CASSLTGGAYGYTF. The gene calls are TRBV11-3 and TRBJ1-2, with TRBD1 identical over 8 bases. Germline loops: CDR1 SGHNT, CDR2 YENEEA. The CDR3 runs to 14 residues. Germline trimming cut 2 bases from V and 4 bases from J; bases unmatched to any gene: 3. Filled out from reference TRBV11-3 and TRBJ1-2, the complete variable domain reads EAGVVQSPRYKIIEKKQPVAFWCNPISGHNTLYWYLQNLGQGPELLIRYENEEAVDDSQLPKDRFSAERLKGVDSTLKIQPAELGDSAVYLCASSLTGGAYGYTFGSGTRLTVV.

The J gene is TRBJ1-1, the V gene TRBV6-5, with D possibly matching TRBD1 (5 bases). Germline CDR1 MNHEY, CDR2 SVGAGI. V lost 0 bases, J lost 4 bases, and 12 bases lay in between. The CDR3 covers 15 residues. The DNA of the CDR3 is TGTGCCAGCAGTTACTCGTGGCAGGGAGGCACTGAAGCTTTCTTT. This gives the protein CASSYSWQGGTEAFF.

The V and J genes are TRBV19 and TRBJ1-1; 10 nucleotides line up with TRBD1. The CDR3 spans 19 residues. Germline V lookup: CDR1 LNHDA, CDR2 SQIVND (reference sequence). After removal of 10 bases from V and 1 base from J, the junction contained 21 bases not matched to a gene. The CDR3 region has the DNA TGTGCCACCTATTCCGGGACAGGGGTCCGGGGTGGACGGAACACTGAAGCTTTCTTT. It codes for CATYSGTGVRGGRNTEAFF.

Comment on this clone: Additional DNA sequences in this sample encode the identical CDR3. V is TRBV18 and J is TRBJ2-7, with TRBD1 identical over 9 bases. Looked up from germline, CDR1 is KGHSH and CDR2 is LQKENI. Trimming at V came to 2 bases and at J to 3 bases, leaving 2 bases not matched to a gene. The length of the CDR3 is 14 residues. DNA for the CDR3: TGTGCCAGCTCACCAGGACAGGGGAGCTACGAGCAGTACGTC. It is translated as CASSPGQGSYEQYV.

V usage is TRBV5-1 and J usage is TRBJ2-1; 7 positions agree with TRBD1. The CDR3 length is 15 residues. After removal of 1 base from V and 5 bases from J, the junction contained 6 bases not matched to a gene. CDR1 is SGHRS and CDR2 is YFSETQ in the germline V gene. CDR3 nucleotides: TGCGCCAGCAGCTTGCAGGGGACAGCAAACAATGAGCAGTTCTTC. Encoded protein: CASSLQGTANNEQFF.

CDR3 bases: TGTGCCAGCAGTTCAATACCGGGAGCGGGAGAGCAGTTCTTC. Protein product: CASSSIPGAGEQFF. The rearrangement uses TRBV2 and TRBJ2-1; 7 bases agree with TRBD2. The trim removed 5 bases at V and 10 bases at J, leaving 11 bases unmatched. Germline-derived CDR1 and CDR2 are SNHLY and FYNNEI. This CDR3 has 14 residues.

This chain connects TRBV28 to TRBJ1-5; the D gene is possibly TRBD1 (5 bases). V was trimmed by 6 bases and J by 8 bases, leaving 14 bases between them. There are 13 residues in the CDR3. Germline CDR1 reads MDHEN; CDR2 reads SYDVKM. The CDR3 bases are TGTGCCAGCAGCTCAGGGTTGTTGGAGCCCCAGCATTTT. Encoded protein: CASSSGLLEPQHF.

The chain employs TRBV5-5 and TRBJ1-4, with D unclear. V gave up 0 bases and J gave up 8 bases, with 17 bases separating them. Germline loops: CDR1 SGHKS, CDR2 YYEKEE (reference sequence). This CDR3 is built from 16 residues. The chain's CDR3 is CASSLETAAGREKLFF. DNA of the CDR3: TGTGCCAGCAGCTTGGAGACGGCCGCCGGGAGGGAAAAACTGTTTTTT.

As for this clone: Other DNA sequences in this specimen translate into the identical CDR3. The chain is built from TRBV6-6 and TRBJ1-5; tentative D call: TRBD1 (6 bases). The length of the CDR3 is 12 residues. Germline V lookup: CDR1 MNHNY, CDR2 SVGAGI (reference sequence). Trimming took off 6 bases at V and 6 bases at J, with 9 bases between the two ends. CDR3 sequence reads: CASRLGAQPQHF. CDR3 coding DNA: TGTGCCAGCAGACTGGGGGCTCAGCCCCAGCATTTT.

The CDR3 reads CASSPSSRMNTEAFF. Here the CDR3 DNA reads TGTGCCAGCAGCCCAAGCTCCCGAATGAACACTGAAGCTTTCTTT. The V gene is TRBV5-8, the J gene TRBJ1-1; no clear D. In germline, CDR1 is SGHTS, CDR2 YDEGEE. This CDR3 contains 15 residues. Trimming pared 4 bases from V and 0 bases from J, leaving 13 bases between.

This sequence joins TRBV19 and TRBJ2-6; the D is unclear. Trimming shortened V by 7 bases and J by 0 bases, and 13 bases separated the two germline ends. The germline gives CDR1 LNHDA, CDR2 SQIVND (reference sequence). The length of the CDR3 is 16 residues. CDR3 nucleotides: TGTGCCAGTACCATCCCACTCGTCTCTGGGGCCAACGTCCTGACTTTC. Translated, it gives CASTIPLVSGANVLTF. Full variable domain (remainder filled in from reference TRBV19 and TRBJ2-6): DGGITQSPKYLFRKEGQNVTLSCEQNLNHDAMYWYRQDPGQGLRLIYYSQIVNDFQKGDIAEGYSVSREKKESFPLTVTSAQKNPTAFYLCASTIPLVSGANVLTFGAGSRLTVL.

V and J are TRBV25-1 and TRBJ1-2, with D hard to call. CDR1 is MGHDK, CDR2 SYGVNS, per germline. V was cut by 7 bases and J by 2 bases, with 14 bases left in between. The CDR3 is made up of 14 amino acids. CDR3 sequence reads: CASNRAGGNYGYTF. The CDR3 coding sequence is TGTGCCAGCAATCGGGCAGGAGGAAACTATGGCTACACCTTC.

The CDR3, as DNA: TGTGCCAGCAGTGAGGTGGCCAGGATTGATCAGCCCCAGCATTTT. This translates into CASSEVARIDQPQHF. The rearrangement joins TRBV2 to TRBJ1-5, with D unclear. From germline, CDR1 is SNHLY and CDR2 FYNNEI. CDR3 size: 15 residues. V shed 3 bases and J shed 5 bases, with 14 bases lying between them.

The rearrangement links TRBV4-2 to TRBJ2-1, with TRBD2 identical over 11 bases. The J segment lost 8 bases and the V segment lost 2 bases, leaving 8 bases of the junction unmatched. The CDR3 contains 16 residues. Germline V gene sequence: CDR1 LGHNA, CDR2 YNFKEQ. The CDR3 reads CASSQYLAGGPYEQFF. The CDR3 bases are TGTGCCAGCAGCCAATACTTAGCGGGAGGGCCCTATGAGCAGTTCTTC.

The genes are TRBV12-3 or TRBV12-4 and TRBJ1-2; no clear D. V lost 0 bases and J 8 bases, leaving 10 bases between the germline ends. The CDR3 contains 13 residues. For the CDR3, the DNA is TGTGCCAGCAGTTTAGCCATAACCAGGGGCTACACCTTC. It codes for CASSLAITRGYTF.

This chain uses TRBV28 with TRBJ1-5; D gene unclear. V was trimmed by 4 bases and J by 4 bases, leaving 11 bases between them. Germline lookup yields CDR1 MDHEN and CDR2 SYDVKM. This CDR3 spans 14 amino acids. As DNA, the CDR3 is TGTGCCAGCAGTTCTAGGCCGACGAATCAGCCCCAGCATTTT. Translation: CASSSRPTNQPQHF. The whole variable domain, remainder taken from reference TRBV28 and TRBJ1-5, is DVKVTQSSRYLVKRTGEKVFLECVQDMDHENMFWYRQDPGLGLRLIYFSYDVKMKEKGDIPEGYSVSREKKERFSLILESASTNQTSMYLCASSSRPTNQPQHFGDGTRLSIL.

CDR3 loop: CASSMTAGSYNEQFF. CDR3 sequence (DNA): TGCGCCAGCAGTATGACAGCGGGAAGCTACAATGAGCAGTTCTTC. V is TRBV5-1 and J is TRBJ2-1, with 7 bases aligning to TRBD2. Looked up from germline, CDR1 is SGHRS and CDR2 is YFSETQ. J was trimmed by 3 bases and V by 5 bases; bases with no gene match: 8. The CDR3 extends over 15 amino acids.

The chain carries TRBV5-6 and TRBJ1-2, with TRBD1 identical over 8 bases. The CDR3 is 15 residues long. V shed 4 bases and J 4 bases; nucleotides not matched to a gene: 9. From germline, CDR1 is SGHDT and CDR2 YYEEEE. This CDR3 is CASSHKTGEIYGYTF. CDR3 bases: TGTGCCAGCAGCCACAAGACAGGGGAAATCTATGGCTACACCTTC. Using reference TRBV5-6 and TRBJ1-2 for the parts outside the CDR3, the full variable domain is DAGVTQSPTHLIKTRGQQVTLRCSPKSGHDTVSWYQQALGQGPQFIFQYYEEEERQRGNFPDRFSGHQFPNYSSELNVNALLLGDSALYLCASSHKTGEIYGYTFGSGTRLTVV.

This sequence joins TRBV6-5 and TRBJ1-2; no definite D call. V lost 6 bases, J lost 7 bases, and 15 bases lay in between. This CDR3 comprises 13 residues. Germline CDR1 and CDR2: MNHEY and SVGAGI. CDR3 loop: CASSVTSSGGYTF. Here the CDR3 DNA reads TGTGCCAGCAGCGTGACATCTTCCGGTGGCTACACCTTC.